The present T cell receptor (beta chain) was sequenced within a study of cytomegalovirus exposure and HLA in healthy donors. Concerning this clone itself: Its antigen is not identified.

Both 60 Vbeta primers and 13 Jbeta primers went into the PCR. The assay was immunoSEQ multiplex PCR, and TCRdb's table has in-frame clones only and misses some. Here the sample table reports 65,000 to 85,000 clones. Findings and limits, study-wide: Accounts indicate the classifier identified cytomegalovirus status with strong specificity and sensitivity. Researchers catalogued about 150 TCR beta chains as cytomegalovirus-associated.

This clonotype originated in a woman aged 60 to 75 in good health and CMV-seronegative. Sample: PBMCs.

The CDR3 protein is CASSGGGSTDTQYF. The CDR3, as DNA: TGCGCCAGCAGCGGGGGCGGAAGCACAGATACGCAGTATTTT. The J gene is TRBJ2-3, the V gene TRBV5-1; tentative D call: TRBD1 (6 bases). CDR1 and CDR2 from the germline V gene are SGHRS and YFSETQ. The CDR3 is 14 amino acids. V was pared by 4 bases and J by 0 bases, with 9 bases between.